The clone carrying this T cell receptor (beta chain) was observed a few times. Germline V gene lookup returns CDR1 SGDLS and CDR2 YYNGEE. The CDR3 is 15 residues long. Trimming removed 4 bases at V and 2 bases at J, with 15 bases between. The source of the sample is a study of blood T cell repertoires in COVID-19. Study-wide context: Spain, Italy and the United States supplied samples that represented acute and convalescent COVID-19. From T cells, B-cell-depleted T cells, or PBMCs came the material, which was cDNA or gDNA.

In the study's own analysis: Cell counts per sample came from amplifying reference gene primers. Assay used: immunoSEQ multiplex PCR; TCRdb lists only in-frame clones, some missing. Clone size and the V and J calls come from that table; the DNA yielded D and trimming. The sample lists roughly 250,000 clones; approximately 84% were seen once. This sequence was found in a man in his forties or fifties with acute or convalescent COVID-19. This chain links TRBV9 with TRBJ1-2, with TRBD1 as a possible D gene (5 bases). Sequencing used peripheral blood. This CDR3 reads CASSSGTGLNYGYTF. CDR3 bases: TGTGCCAGCAGCTCAGGTACAGGCTTAAACTATGGCTACACCTTC.